The rows below give T cell receptor beta chains drawn from one sample of a study of blood T cell repertoires in COVID-19. Produced via immunoSEQ multiplex PCR; TCRdb's table is partial and in-frame only. This sample has 200,000 to 250,000 clones, with around 80% found just once. Material: PBMCs or T cells enriched from blood (not recorded which). The receptors originated from a man aged 60 to 75 who had recovered from COVID-19. CDR3s include the opening cysteine and the closing phenylalanine or tryptophan. The D gene is left open where the match is weak. Only some rows state a clone size, as once, few, many or a class for expanded clones.

V: TRBV18
size: .
length: 14
D: .
J: TRBJ1-1
CDR3: CASSLQGQNTEAFF
DNA: TGTGCCAGCTCACTCCAGGGGCAGAACACTGAAGCTTTCTTT

V: TRBV10-3
size: .
length: 14
D: TRBD1
J: TRBJ2-5
CDR3: CAISSGQGKETQYF
DNA: TGTGCCATCAGCTCGGGACAGGGGAAAGAGACCCAGTACTTC

V: TRBV4-2
size: .
length: 18
D: TRBD1
J: TRBJ1-1
CDR3: CASSQEPTWTGMNTEAFF
DNA: TGTGCCAGCAGCCAAGAACCAACCTGGACAGGAATGAACACTGAAGCTTTCTTT

V: TRBV19
size: .
length: 15
D: TRBD1
J: TRBJ2-1
CDR3: CASSQGTGEYNEQFF
DNA: TGTGCCAGTAGTCAAGGGACAGGGGAATACAATGAGCAGTTCTTC

V: TRBV4-3
size: .
length: 15
D: TRBD2
J: TRBJ2-7
CDR3: CASSQDLRGAYEQYF
DNA: TGCGCCAGCAGCCAAGATCTACGGGGGGCCTACGAGCAGTACTTC

V: TRBV6-5
size: .
length: 14
D: .
J: TRBJ2-1
CDR3: CASSYSGVLNEQFF
DNA: TGTGCCAGCAGTTACTCCGGGGTTTTGAATGAGCAGTTCTTC

V: TRBV7-2
size: .
length: 14
D: .
J: TRBJ2-1
CDR3: CASSFYLPHGEQFF
DNA: TGTGCCAGCAGCTTCTATCTCCCCCACGGTGAGCAGTTCTTC

V: TRBV5-6
size: .
length: 13
D: .
J: TRBJ2-1
CDR3: CASSLIRYNEQFF
DNA: TGTGCCAGCAGCTTGATACGGTACAATGAGCAGTTCTTC

V: TRBV29-1
size: .
length: 13
D: TRBD2
J: TRBJ2-3
CDR3: CSVVAGGTDTQYF
DNA: TGCAGCGTTGTGGCGGGGGGTACAGATACGCAGTATTTT

V: TRBV5-1
size: .
length: 14
D: .
J: TRBJ2-6
CDR3: CASSPGSGANVLTF
DNA: TGCGCCAGCAGCCCGGGCTCTGGGGCCAACGTCCTGACTTTC

V: TRBV11-2
size: .
length: 15
D: TRBD2
J: TRBJ2-5
CDR3: CASSFLAGTVETQYF
DNA: TGTGCCAGCAGCTTTCTAGCGGGGACCGTGGAGACCCAGTACTTC

V: TRBV20-1
size: .
length: 16
D: .
J: TRBJ2-5
CDR3: CSANDRSGQHQETQYF
DNA: TGCAGTGCTAATGATCGTTCAGGACAGCACCAAGAGACCCAGTACTTC

V: TRBV18
size: .
length: 16
D: .
J: TRBJ1-3
CDR3: CASSPGGQSSGNTIYF
DNA: TGTGCCAGCTCACCAGGAGGACAGAGCTCTGGAAACACCATATATTTT

V: TRBV7-2
size: .
length: 17
D: .
J: TRBJ2-3
CDR3: CASSLRLSGGSTDTQYF
DNA: TGTGCCAGCAGCTTAAGACTTAGCGGTGGGAGCACAGATACGCAGTATTTT

V: TRBV21-1
size: .
length: 14
D: .
J: TRBJ1-5
CDR3: CASSMGGVTQPQHF
DNA: TGTGCCAGCAGCATGGGGGGGGTGACTCAGCCCCAGCATTTT

V: TRBV12-5
size: .
length: 15
D: .
J: TRBJ1-5
CDR3: CASGLVIGTNQPQHF
DNA: TGTGCTAGTGGTTTGGTAATTGGCACAAATCAGCCCCAGCATTTT

V: TRBV12-3/TRBV12-4
size: .
length: 13
D: .
J: TRBJ1-6
CDR3: CASSFQLGSPLHF
DNA: TGTGCCAGCAGTTTCCAGCTCGGGTCACCCCTCCACTTT

V: TRBV5-4
size: .
length: 12
D: TRBD2
J: TRBJ2-1
CDR3: CASSHSGGEQFF
DNA: TGTGCCAGCAGTCATTCGGGGGGTGAGCAGTTCTTC

V: TRBV2
size: .
length: 13
D: TRBD1
J: TRBJ1-2
CDR3: CAKGDSLTSGYTF
DNA: TGTGCCAAAGGGGACAGCCTTACGTCTGGCTACACCTTC

V: TRBV19
size: .
length: 16
D: TRBD1
J: TRBJ1-5
CDR3: CASSRRTGDSNQPQHF
DNA: TGTGCCAGTAGTAGACGGACAGGGGATAGCAATCAGCCCCAGCATTTT

V: TRBV7-2
size: .
length: 13
D: .
J: TRBJ1-2
CDR3: CASSFQVDYGYTF
DNA: TGTGCCAGCAGCTTTCAGGTTGACTATGGCTACACCTTC

V: TRBV4-2
size: .
length: 12
D: .
J: TRBJ1-6
CDR3: CASSQADSPLHF
DNA: TGTGCCAGCAGCCAAGCAGATTCACCCCTCCACTTT

V: TRBV2
size: .
length: 13
D: .
J: TRBJ1-5
CDR3: CASSEVSEAPQHF
DNA: TGTGCCAGCAGTGAAGTCAGTGAGGCGCCCCAGCATTTT

V: TRBV29-1
size: .
length: 15
D: TRBD1
J: TRBJ2-3
CDR3: CSVESGTGGPDTQYF
DNA: TGCAGCGTTGAGTCCGGGACAGGGGGCCCAGATACGCAGTATTTT

V: TRBV11-2
size: few
length: 15
D: TRBD1
J: TRBJ2-2
CDR3: CASSRTGGYTGELFF
DNA: TGTGCCAGCAGTCGGACAGGGGGTTACACCGGGGAGCTGTTTTTT

V: TRBV7-9
size: .
length: 16
D: .
J: TRBJ2-1
CDR3: CASGRLVPSSYNEQFF
DNA: TGTGCCAGCGGAAGACTAGTTCCGAGCTCCTACAATGAGCAGTTCTTC

V: TRBV9
size: .
length: 15
D: .
J: TRBJ2-3
CDR3: CASSVGGFKADTQYF
DNA: TGTGCCAGCAGCGTAGGGGGCTTTAAGGCAGATACGCAGTATTTT

V: TRBV6-2/TRBV6-3
size: .
length: 17
D: TRBD2
J: TRBJ2-1
CDR3: CASSYAAAGGPVNEQFF
DNA: TGTGCCAGCAGTTACGCCGCTGCGGGGGGGCCGGTTAATGAGCAGTTCTTC

V: TRBV4-3
size: once
length: 14
D: .
J: TRBJ1-2
CDR3: CASSRQTVSYGYTF
DNA: TGCGCCAGCAGCCGTCAGACAGTAAGCTATGGCTACACCTTC

V: TRBV4-2
size: .
length: 18
D: TRBD2
J: TRBJ2-3
CDR3: CASSQVWAGGTNADTQYF
DNA: TGTGCCAGCAGCCAAGTGTGGGCGGGGGGGACGAACGCAGATACGCAGTATTTT

V: TRBV7-9
size: .
length: 12
D: .
J: TRBJ1-1
CDR3: CASSPSTLRAFF
DNA: TGTGCCAGCAGCCCTAGTACCCTGCGGGCTTTCTTT

V: TRBV12-5
size: .
length: 14
D: TRBD1
J: TRBJ1-1
CDR3: CASGPGQLVAEAFF
DNA: TGTGCTAGTGGTCCGGGACAGTTGGTGGCTGAAGCTTTCTTT

V: TRBV7-2
size: .
length: 14
D: .
J: TRBJ1-1
CDR3: CASSSQGRITEAFF
DNA: TGTGCCAGCAGTTCACAGGGTCGTATCACTGAAGCTTTCTTT

V: TRBV18
size: .
length: 15
D: .
J: TRBJ1-1
CDR3: CASSPRLVRETEAFF
DNA: TGTGCCAGCTCACCAAGGCTGGTCAGGGAAACTGAAGCTTTCTTT

V: TRBV24-1
size: .
length: 17
D: .
J: TRBJ2-1
CDR3: CATSDLGLGGHRNEQFF
DNA: TGTGCCACCAGTGATTTGGGCCTAGGAGGGCATCGCAATGAGCAGTTCTTC

V: TRBV18
size: .
length: 13
D: .
J: TRBJ2-1
CDR3: CASSPQGNDEQFF
DNA: TGTGCCAGCTCACCGCAGGGTAACGATGAGCAGTTCTTC

V: TRBV3-1/TRBV3-2
size: .
length: 13
D: TRBD1
J: TRBJ1-1
CDR3: CASSQGAGGEAFF
DNA: TGTGCCAGCAGCCAAGGGGCAGGGGGTGAAGCTTTCTTT

V: TRBV19
size: .
length: 13
D: .
J: TRBJ1-1
CDR3: CASSTDRRTEAFF
DNA: TGTGCCAGTAGTACTGATCGGAGAACTGAAGCTTTCTTT

V: TRBV27
size: .
length: 15
D: TRBD1
J: TRBJ1-2
CDR3: CASRAGRDRAQGYTF
DNA: TGTGCCAGCAGAGCCGGCAGGGACAGGGCACAAGGCTACACCTTC

V: TRBV18
size: .
length: 14
D: TRBD1
J: TRBJ1-1
CDR3: CASSKDRGQVEAFF
DNA: TGTGCCAGCTCAAAGGACAGGGGGCAGGTTGAAGCTTTCTTT

V: TRBV4-2
size: .
length: 16
D: TRBD2
J: TRBJ2-7
CDR3: CASSQGLAGGTYEQYF
DNA: TGTGCCAGCAGCCAAGGCTTAGCGGGGGGGACCTACGAGCAGTACTTC

V: TRBV7-9
size: .
length: 17
D: TRBD2
J: TRBJ2-1
CDR3: CASSEGLAGQHYNEQFF
DNA: TGTGCCAGCAGCGAGGGACTAGCGGGGCAGCACTACAATGAGCAGTTCTTC

V: TRBV20-1
size: .
length: 11
D: .
J: TRBJ2-7
CDR3: CSARGGYEQYF
DNA: TGCAGTGCTAGGGGCGGGTACGAGCAGTACTTC

V: TRBV19
size: .
length: 12
D: .
J: TRBJ2-7
CDR3: CASSQQGYEQYF
DNA: TGTGCCAGTAGTCAACAGGGTTACGAGCAGTACTTC

V: TRBV4-3
size: .
length: 14
D: .
J: TRBJ1-2
CDR3: CASSRRLESYGYTF
DNA: TGCGCCAGCAGCCGCCGTTTGGAGTCCTATGGCTACACCTTC

V: TRBV7-2
size: once
length: 13
D: .
J: TRBJ1-3
CDR3: CASSQQGRNTIYF
DNA: TGTGCCAGCAGCCAACAGGGAAGAAACACCATATATTTT

V: TRBV19
size: .
length: 16
D: TRBD1
J: TRBJ1-5
CDR3: CASSPSLQGAHQPQHF
DNA: TGTGCCAGTAGTCCAAGCTTACAGGGGGCGCATCAGCCCCAGCATTTT

V: TRBV5-1
size: .
length: 13
D: .
J: TRBJ2-1
CDR3: CASSWLGGNEQFF
DNA: TGCGCCAGCAGCTGGCTGGGAGGCAATGAGCAGTTCTTC

V: TRBV19
size: .
length: 16
D: .
J: TRBJ2-7
CDR3: CASSNPGGGAPYEQYF
DNA: TGTGCCAGTAGTAATCCGGGTGGAGGGGCGCCCTACGAGCAGTACTTC

V: TRBV7-2
size: .
length: 18
D: .
J: TRBJ2-2
CDR3: CASSPMRTKLLNTGELFF
DNA: TGTGCCAGCAGCCCAATGCGGACAAAGCTATTGAACACCGGGGAGCTGTTTTTT

V: TRBV19
size: .
length: 17
D: .
J: TRBJ1-2
CDR3: CASSISRSAGSLYGYTF
DNA: TGTGCCAGTAGTATTAGCCGGTCTGCAGGGTCCCTCTATGGCTACACCTTC

V: TRBV19
size: .
length: 15
D: TRBD1
J: TRBJ1-2
CDR3: CASSPQTGGIYGYTF
DNA: TGTGCCAGTAGTCCTCAGACAGGGGGCATCTATGGCTACACCTTC

V: TRBV7-2
size: once
length: 14
D: TRBD1
J: TRBJ2-1
CDR3: CASTLDRGRNEQFF
DNA: TGTGCCAGCACGCTAGACAGGGGCCGGAATGAGCAGTTCTTC

V: TRBV6-5
size: .
length: 13
D: .
J: TRBJ2-5
CDR3: CASSYAVAQTQYF
DNA: TGTGCCAGCAGTTACGCGGTAGCTCAGACCCAGTACTTC

V: TRBV7-9
size: .
length: 13
D: .
J: TRBJ2-1
CDR3: CASSFVGVNEQFF
DNA: TGTGCCAGCAGCTTCGTAGGGGTAAATGAGCAGTTCTTC